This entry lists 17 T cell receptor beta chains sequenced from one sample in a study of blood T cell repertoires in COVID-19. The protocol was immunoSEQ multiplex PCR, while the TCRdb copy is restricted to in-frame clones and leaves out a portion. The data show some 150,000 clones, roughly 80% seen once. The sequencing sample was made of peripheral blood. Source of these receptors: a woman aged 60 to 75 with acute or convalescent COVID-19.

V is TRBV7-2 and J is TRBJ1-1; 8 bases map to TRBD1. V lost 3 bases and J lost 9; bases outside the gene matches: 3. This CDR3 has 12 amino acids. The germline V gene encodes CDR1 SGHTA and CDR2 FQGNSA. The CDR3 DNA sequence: TGTGCCAGCAGCTTCGGACAGGGAAAAGCTTTCTTT. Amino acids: CASSFGQGKAFF.

The CDR3 nucleotides read TGTGCCAGCAGTTACCGCCAACCCAGGACTTGGCCTTTCCACTTT. Its translation is CASSYRQPRTWPFHF. The chain has TRBV6-6 and TRBJ1-6; D unclear. V lost 2 bases to trimming and J lost 17 bases, with 22 bases between them. The germline gives CDR1 MNHNY, CDR2 SVGAGI (reference sequence). This CDR3 has 15 amino acids.

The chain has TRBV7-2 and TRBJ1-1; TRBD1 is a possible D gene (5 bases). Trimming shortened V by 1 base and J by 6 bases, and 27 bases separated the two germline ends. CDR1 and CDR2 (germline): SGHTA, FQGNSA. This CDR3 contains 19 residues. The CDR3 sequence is CASSLVPWGNPGVWSEAFF. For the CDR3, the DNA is TGTGCCAGCAGCTTAGTTCCTTGGGGTAATCCGGGGGTATGGTCTGAAGCTTTCTTT.

Here the CDR3 DNA reads TGTGCCAGCAGTCCAAATTATGGCCCGAACACTGAAGCTTTCTTT. This translates into CASSPNYGPNTEAFF. The chain couples TRBV28 to TRBJ1-1; D not certain. There are 15 residues in the CDR3. The germline gives CDR1 MDHEN, CDR2 SYDVKM. The germline V and J ends were trimmed by 5 bases and 1 base, with 14 bases remaining between them.

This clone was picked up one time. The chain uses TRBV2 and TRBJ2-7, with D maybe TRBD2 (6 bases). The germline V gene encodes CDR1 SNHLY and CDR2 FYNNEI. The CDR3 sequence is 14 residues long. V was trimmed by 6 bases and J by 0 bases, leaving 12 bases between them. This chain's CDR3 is CASRRLESSYEQYF. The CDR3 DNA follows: TGTGCCAGCAGAAGACTAGAAAGCTCCTACGAGCAGTACTTC.

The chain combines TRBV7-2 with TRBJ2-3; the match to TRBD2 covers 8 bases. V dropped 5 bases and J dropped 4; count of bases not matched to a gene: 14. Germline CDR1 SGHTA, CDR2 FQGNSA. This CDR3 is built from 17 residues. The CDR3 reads CASSLGSGSGTADTQYF. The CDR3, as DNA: TGTGCCAGCAGCCTAGGGAGCGGGAGTGGGACCGCAGATACGCAGTATTTT.

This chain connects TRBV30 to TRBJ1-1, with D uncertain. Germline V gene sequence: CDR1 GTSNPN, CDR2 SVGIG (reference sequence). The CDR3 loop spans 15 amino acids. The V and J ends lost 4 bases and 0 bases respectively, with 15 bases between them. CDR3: CAWTLYPKMNTEAFF. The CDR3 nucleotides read TGTGCCTGGACCCTATACCCCAAGATGAACACTGAAGCTTTCTTT.

Here the CDR3 reads CASSQVVAGGGTGELFF. CDR3 bases: TGCGCCAGCAGCCAAGTGGTGGCGGGAGGAGGGACCGGGGAGCTGTTTTTT. This chain joins TRBV4-3 and TRBJ2-2; 8 bases map to TRBD2. J gave up 5 bases and V 1 base, and 9 bases lay outside the gene matches. The CDR3 contains 17 residues. Germline V gene sequence: CDR1 LGHNA, CDR2 YSLEER.

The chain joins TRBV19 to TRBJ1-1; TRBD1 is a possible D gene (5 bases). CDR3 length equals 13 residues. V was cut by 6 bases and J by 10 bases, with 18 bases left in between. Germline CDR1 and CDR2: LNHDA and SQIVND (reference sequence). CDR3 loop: CASRVGQGLGAFF. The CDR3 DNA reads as TGTGCCAGTAGGGTAGGGCAGGGCTTGGGAGCTTTCTTT.

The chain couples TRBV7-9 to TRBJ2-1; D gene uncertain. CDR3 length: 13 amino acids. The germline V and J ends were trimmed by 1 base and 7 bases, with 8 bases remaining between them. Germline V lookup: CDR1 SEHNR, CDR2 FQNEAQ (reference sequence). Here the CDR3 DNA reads TGTGCCAGCAGCTTAGTGAGCTTGAATGAGCAGTTCTTC. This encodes CASSLVSLNEQFF.

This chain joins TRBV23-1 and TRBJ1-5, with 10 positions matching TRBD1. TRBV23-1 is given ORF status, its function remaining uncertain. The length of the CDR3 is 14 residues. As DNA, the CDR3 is TGCGCTAAGAGACAGGGGGCATTCCATCAGCCCCAGCATTTT. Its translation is CAKRQGAFHQPQHF.

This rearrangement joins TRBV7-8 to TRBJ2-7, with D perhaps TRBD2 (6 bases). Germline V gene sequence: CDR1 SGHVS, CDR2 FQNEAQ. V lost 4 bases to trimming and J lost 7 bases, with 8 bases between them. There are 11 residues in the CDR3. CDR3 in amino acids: CASSSEGEQYF. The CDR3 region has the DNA TGTGCCAGCAGCTCGGAGGGGGAGCAGTACTTC.

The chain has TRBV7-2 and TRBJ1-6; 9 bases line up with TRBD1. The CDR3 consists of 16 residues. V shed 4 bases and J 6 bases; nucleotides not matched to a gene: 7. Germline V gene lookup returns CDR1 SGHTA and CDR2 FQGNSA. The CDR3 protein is CASSYRTGVGNSPLHF. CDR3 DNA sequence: TGTGCCAGCAGCTACAGGACAGGGGTGGGTAATTCACCCCTCCACTTT.

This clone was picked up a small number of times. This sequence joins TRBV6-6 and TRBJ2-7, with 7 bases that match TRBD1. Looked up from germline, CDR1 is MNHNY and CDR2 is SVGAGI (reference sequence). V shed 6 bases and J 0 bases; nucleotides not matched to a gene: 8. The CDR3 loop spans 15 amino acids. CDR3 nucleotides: TGTGCCAGCAGCCTCTTGACAGGGCTCTCCTACGAGCAGTACTTC. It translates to CASSLLTGLSYEQYF.

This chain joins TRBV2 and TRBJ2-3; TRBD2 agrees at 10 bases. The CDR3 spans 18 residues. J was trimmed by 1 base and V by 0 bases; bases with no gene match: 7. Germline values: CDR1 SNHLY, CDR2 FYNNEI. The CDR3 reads CASSEALASGSGTDTQYF. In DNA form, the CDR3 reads TGTGCCAGCAGTGAAGCGCTTGCTAGCGGGAGCGGCACAGATACGCAGTATTTT.

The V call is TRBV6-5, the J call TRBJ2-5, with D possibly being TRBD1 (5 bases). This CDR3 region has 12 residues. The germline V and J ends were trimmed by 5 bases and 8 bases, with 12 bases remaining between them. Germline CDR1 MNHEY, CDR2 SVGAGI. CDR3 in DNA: TGTGCCAGCAGTACAGGATCTCCAACCCAGTACTTC. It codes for CASSTGSPTQYF.

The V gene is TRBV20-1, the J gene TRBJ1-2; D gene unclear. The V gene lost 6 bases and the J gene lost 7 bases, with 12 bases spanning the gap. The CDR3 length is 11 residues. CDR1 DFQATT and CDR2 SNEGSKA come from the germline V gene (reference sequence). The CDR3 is CSAWRSGGYTF. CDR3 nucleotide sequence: TGCAGTGCCTGGAGGAGTGGTGGCTACACCTTC.